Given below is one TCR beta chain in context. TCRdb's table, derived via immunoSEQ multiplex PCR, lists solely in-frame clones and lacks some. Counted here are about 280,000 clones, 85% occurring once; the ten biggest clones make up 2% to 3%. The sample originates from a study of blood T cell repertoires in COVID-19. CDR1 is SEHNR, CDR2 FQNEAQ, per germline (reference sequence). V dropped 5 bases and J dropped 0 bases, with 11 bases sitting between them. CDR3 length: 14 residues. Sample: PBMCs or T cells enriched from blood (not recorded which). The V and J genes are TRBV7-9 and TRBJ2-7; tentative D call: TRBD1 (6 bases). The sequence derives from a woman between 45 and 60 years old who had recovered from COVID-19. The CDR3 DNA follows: TGTGCCAGCAGCAACCCGGGACACTCCTACGAGCAGTACTTC. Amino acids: CASSNPGHSYEQYF.